Listed below are T cell receptor beta chains from one sample, sequenced in a study of blood T cell repertoires in COVID-19. The repertoire was sequenced with immunoSEQ multiplex PCR; TCRdb's copy has only in-frame clones and lacks some. Among over 95,000 clones listed, around 89% were seen once. Sequencing was performed on peripheral blood. The origin of the receptors is a human donor with acute or convalescent COVID-19. The donor label of this sample is uncertain. The CDR3 runs from the conserved cysteine through the conserved F or W. D genes are given only for firm matches. A row's size may be missing; if present it is once, few, many or a size class.

clone size: -; D gene: -; J gene: TRBJ1-5; V gene: TRBV5-1; CDR3 protein: CASSLGGDYQPQHF; CDR3 DNA: TGCGCCAGCAGCTTGGGCGGGGACTACCAGCCCCAGCATTTT
clone size: -; D gene: TRBD2; J gene: TRBJ2-3; V gene: TRBV19; CDR3 protein: CASSSQAGLTDTQYF; CDR3 DNA: TGTGCCAGTAGTAGCCAAGCGGGGTTGACAGATACGCAGTATTTT
clone size: few; D gene: TRBD2; J gene: TRBJ2-1; V gene: TRBV30; CDR3 protein: CAWKVAGGGYEQFF; CDR3 DNA: TGTGCCTGGAAGGTAGCGGGAGGGGGCTATGAGCAGTTCTTC
clone size: few; D gene: -; J gene: TRBJ1-4; V gene: TRBV5-5; CDR3 protein: CASSLERRRLFF; CDR3 DNA: TGTGCCAGCAGCTTGGAGAGGCGTCGTCTGTTTTTT
clone size: -; D gene: TRBD1; J gene: TRBJ1-1; V gene: TRBV28; CDR3 protein: CASSFGTGGWTEAFF; CDR3 DNA: TGTGCCAGCAGCTTCGGGACAGGGGGATGGACTGAAGCTTTCTTT
clone size: -; D gene: -; J gene: TRBJ1-4; V gene: TRBV5-1; CDR3 protein: CASSSGGSQEKLFF; CDR3 DNA: TGCGCCAGCAGCTCGGGGGGATCCCAAGAAAAACTGTTTTTT
clone size: -; D gene: -; J gene: TRBJ1-2; V gene: TRBV28; CDR3 protein: CASSLQGAYGYTF; CDR3 DNA: TGTGCCAGCAGCCTACAGGGTGCTTATGGCTACACCTTC
clone size: many; D gene: TRBD2; J gene: TRBJ2-3; V gene: TRBV7-3; CDR3 protein: CASSSSGLAGGLGTQYF; CDR3 DNA: TGTGCCAGCAGCTCCTCGGGACTAGCGGGGGGGCTGGGGACGCAGTATTTT
clone size: -; D gene: TRBD1; J gene: TRBJ1-2; V gene: TRBV28; CDR3 protein: CASSLRGTEISYGYTF; CDR3 DNA: TGTGCCAGCAGCTTAAGGGGGACAGAGATATCCTATGGCTACACCTTC
clone size: -; D gene: TRBD1; J gene: TRBJ1-2; V gene: TRBV28; CDR3 protein: CASSIQGVSGGYTF; CDR3 DNA: TGTGCCAGCAGTATACAGGGGGTTAGCGGAGGCTACACCTTC
clone size: -; D gene: TRBD2; J gene: TRBJ2-1; V gene: TRBV3-1/TRBV3-2; CDR3 protein: CASSRPIAGDNEQFF; CDR3 DNA: TGTGCCAGCAGCAGGCCGATAGCGGGAGACAATGAGCAGTTCTTC
clone size: -; D gene: -; J gene: TRBJ2-3; V gene: TRBV7-2; CDR3 protein: CASSLIPFSSPDTQYF; CDR3 DNA: TGTGCCAGCAGCTTAATTCCATTTAGTTCCCCTGATACGCAGTATTTT
clone size: -; D gene: -; J gene: TRBJ1-2; V gene: TRBV6-5; CDR3 protein: CASSPGQSYGYTF; CDR3 DNA: TGTGCCAGCAGCCCCGGACAGAGCTATGGCTACACCTTC
clone size: -; D gene: -; J gene: TRBJ1-4; V gene: TRBV6-4; CDR3 protein: CASTIPRNGTINEKLFF; CDR3 DNA: TGTGCCAGCACAATACCCCGGAACGGGACAATAAATGAAAAACTGTTTTTT
clone size: once; D gene: TRBD1; J gene: TRBJ1-1; V gene: TRBV19; CDR3 protein: CASSPQGKATEAFF; CDR3 DNA: TGTGCCAGTAGCCCACAGGGGAAGGCCACTGAAGCTTTCTTT
clone size: -; D gene: TRBD1; J gene: TRBJ2-7; V gene: TRBV29-1; CDR3 protein: CSVAGQGVEQYF; CDR3 DNA: TGCAGCGTTGCGGGACAGGGGGTCGAGCAGTACTTC
clone size: -; D gene: -; J gene: TRBJ1-4; V gene: TRBV5-1; CDR3 protein: CASQTEPFTNEKLFF; CDR3 DNA: TGCGCCAGCCAGACAGAACCCTTCACTAATGAAAAACTGTTTTTT
clone size: few; D gene: -; J gene: TRBJ2-5; V gene: TRBV27; CDR3 protein: CASSQSWRAPETQYF; CDR3 DNA: TGTGCCAGCAGTCAGTCGTGGAGGGCGCCAGAGACCCAGTACTTC
clone size: once; D gene: TRBD1; J gene: TRBJ2-7; V gene: TRBV28; CDR3 protein: CASSLGTAYEQYF; CDR3 DNA: TGTGCCAGCAGTTTAGGGACAGCCTACGAGCAGTACTTC
clone size: -; D gene: -; J gene: TRBJ2-4; V gene: TRBV2; CDR3 protein: CASSDEGLAKNIQYF; CDR3 DNA: TGTGCCAGCAGTGATGAGGGTTTGGCCAAAAACATTCAGTACTTC
clone size: once; D gene: TRBD1; J gene: TRBJ1-2; V gene: TRBV4-3; CDR3 protein: CASSPGQGRGSGYTF; CDR3 DNA: TGCGCCAGCAGCCCCGGACAGGGGCGGGGCTCGGGCTACACCTTC
clone size: -; D gene: -; J gene: TRBJ2-3; V gene: TRBV11-2; CDR3 protein: CASSLGWFGTDTQYF; CDR3 DNA: TGTGCCAGCAGCCTCGGGTGGTTCGGCACAGATACGCAGTATTTT
clone size: -; D gene: TRBD1; J gene: TRBJ1-1; V gene: TRBV25-1; CDR3 protein: CASSEYTGQGVGEAFF; CDR3 DNA: TGTGCCAGCAGTGAATATACGGGACAGGGGGTTGGTGAAGCTTTCTTT
clone size: -; D gene: TRBD1; J gene: TRBJ2-1; V gene: TRBV9; CDR3 protein: CASSSTGATYNEQFF; CDR3 DNA: TGTGCCAGCAGCTCAACAGGGGCTACCTACAATGAGCAGTTCTTC
clone size: -; D gene: TRBD1; J gene: TRBJ2-5; V gene: TRBV7-2; CDR3 protein: CASSFHPGGAETQYF; CDR3 DNA: TGTGCCAGCAGCTTCCACCCAGGGGGAGCGGAGACCCAGTACTTC
clone size: -; D gene: -; J gene: TRBJ2-1; V gene: TRBV28; CDR3 protein: CASSQAIPPQFF; CDR3 DNA: TGTGCCAGCAGTCAGGCCATCCCACCGCAGTTCTTC
clone size: -; D gene: -; J gene: TRBJ1-1; V gene: TRBV11-2; CDR3 protein: CASSLSRVVSEAFF; CDR3 DNA: TGTGCCAGCAGCTTATCCAGGGTCGTCTCTGAAGCTTTCTTT
clone size: -; D gene: TRBD1; J gene: TRBJ1-6; V gene: TRBV5-1; CDR3 protein: CASSLARGDSPLHF; CDR3 DNA: TGCGCCAGCAGCTTGGCCAGGGGGGATTCACCCCTCCACTTT
clone size: -; D gene: TRBD1; J gene: TRBJ1-6; V gene: TRBV19; CDR3 protein: CASRAMAGTGGGNSPLHF; CDR3 DNA: TGTGCCAGTAGGGCGATGGCCGGGACAGGGGGCGGCAATTCACCCCTCCACTTT
clone size: -; D gene: TRBD1; J gene: TRBJ1-4; V gene: TRBV5-1; CDR3 protein: CASSLQGVDEKLFF; CDR3 DNA: TGCGCCAGCAGCTTACAGGGGGTAGATGAAAAACTGTTTTTT
clone size: few; D gene: TRBD1; J gene: TRBJ1-3; V gene: TRBV5-1; CDR3 protein: CASSLDRGGGNTIYF; CDR3 DNA: TGCGCCAGCAGCTTGGACAGGGGTGGTGGAAACACCATATATTTT
clone size: -; D gene: -; J gene: TRBJ2-3; V gene: TRBV18; CDR3 protein: CASSPPTTDTQYF; CDR3 DNA: TGTGCCAGCTCACCACCGACTACAGATACGCAGTATTTT
clone size: -; D gene: TRBD2; J gene: TRBJ2-5; V gene: TRBV15; CDR3 protein: CATSRVGLGGRETQYF; CDR3 DNA: TGTGCCACCAGCAGAGTTGGCCTGGGCGGGAGGGAGACCCAGTACTTC
clone size: -; D gene: TRBD1; J gene: TRBJ1-1; V gene: TRBV5-1; CDR3 protein: CASSSGQSNTEAFF; CDR3 DNA: TGCGCCAGCAGCTCGGGACAGAGTAACACTGAAGCTTTCTTT
clone size: -; D gene: -; J gene: TRBJ1-2; V gene: TRBV3-1/TRBV3-2; CDR3 protein: CASSQEGGTHGYTF; CDR3 DNA: TGTGCCAGCAGCCAAGAAGGAGGGACCCATGGCTACACCTTC
clone size: few; D gene: -; J gene: TRBJ2-7; V gene: TRBV10-3; CDR3 protein: CAISEGAYEQYF; CDR3 DNA: TGTGCCATCAGTGAGGGAGCGTACGAGCAGTACTTC
clone size: -; D gene: TRBD1; J gene: TRBJ2-5; V gene: TRBV3-1/TRBV3-2; CDR3 protein: CASSQPGQDPETQYF; CDR3 DNA: TGTGCCAGCAGCCAGCCGGGACAGGATCCAGAGACCCAGTACTTC
clone size: -; D gene: -; J gene: TRBJ1-4; V gene: TRBV3-1/TRBV3-2; CDR3 protein: CASSQEGRKLFF; CDR3 DNA: TGTGCCAGCAGCCAAGAGGGGCGAAAACTGTTTTTT
clone size: -; D gene: -; J gene: TRBJ1-5; V gene: TRBV10-3; CDR3 protein: CAISTGQSNQPQHF; CDR3 DNA: TGTGCCATCAGTACAGGACAGTCTAATCAGCCCCAGCATTTT
clone size: -; D gene: -; J gene: TRBJ1-2; V gene: TRBV28; CDR3 protein: CASTPTGGRGYTF; CDR3 DNA: TGTGCCAGCACCCCTACCGGGGGACGTGGCTACACCTTC
clone size: -; D gene: TRBD2; J gene: TRBJ2-5; V gene: TRBV5-1; CDR3 protein: CASSGGLAGETQYF; CDR3 DNA: TGCGCCAGCAGCGGCGGACTAGCAGGGGAGACCCAGTACTTC
clone size: -; D gene: -; J gene: TRBJ1-2; V gene: TRBV19; CDR3 protein: CASSMQGGGYTF; CDR3 DNA: TGTGCCAGTAGTATGCAGGGAGGTGGCTACACCTTC
clone size: -; D gene: TRBD1; J gene: TRBJ1-2; V gene: TRBV28; CDR3 protein: CASKGQGANNYGYTF; CDR3 DNA: TGTGCCAGCAAAGGACAGGGCGCTAACAACTATGGCTACACCTTC
clone size: -; D gene: TRBD2; J gene: TRBJ2-7; V gene: TRBV14; CDR3 protein: CASSQKEGLAGANSYEQYF; CDR3 DNA: TGTGCCAGCAGCCAGAAGGAGGGACTAGCGGGGGCAAACTCCTACGAGCAGTACTTC
clone size: -; D gene: TRBD2; J gene: TRBJ2-2; V gene: TRBV7-6; CDR3 protein: CASSLPPVFAGGLSNTGELFF; CDR3 DNA: TGTGCCAGCAGCTTGCCACCCGTCTTTGCGGGGGGGCTCTCGAACACCGGGGAGCTGTTTTTT
clone size: -; D gene: TRBD1; J gene: TRBJ1-3; V gene: TRBV29-1; CDR3 protein: CSRDRGTLYNTIYF; CDR3 DNA: TGCAGCAGGGACAGGGGAACGTTATATAACACCATATATTTT
clone size: -; D gene: TRBD1; J gene: TRBJ2-5; V gene: TRBV5-1; CDR3 protein: CASSPKSGQGSETQYF; CDR3 DNA: TGCGCCAGCAGCCCAAAGTCGGGACAGGGGTCGGAGACCCAGTACTTC
clone size: -; D gene: TRBD2; J gene: TRBJ2-7; V gene: TRBV28; CDR3 protein: CASSGETSGADEQYF; CDR3 DNA: TGTGCCAGCAGTGGCGAGACTAGCGGGGCCGACGAGCAGTACTTC
clone size: -; D gene: TRBD1; J gene: TRBJ2-7; V gene: TRBV6-5; CDR3 protein: CASRTTGLGYEQYF; CDR3 DNA: TGTGCCAGCAGGACGACAGGGTTGGGGTACGAGCAGTACTTC
clone size: -; D gene: -; J gene: TRBJ1-1; V gene: TRBV6-5; CDR3 protein: CASSYSRNTEAFF; CDR3 DNA: TGTGCCAGCAGTTACTCCAGAAACACTGAAGCTTTCTTT
clone size: -; D gene: TRBD2; J gene: TRBJ2-1; V gene: TRBV2; CDR3 protein: CASRATSGVSYNEQFF; CDR3 DNA: TGTGCCAGCAGGGCGACTAGCGGGGTTTCCTACAATGAGCAGTTCTTC
clone size: -; D gene: -; J gene: TRBJ2-1; V gene: TRBV19; CDR3 protein: CASSPKSSSYNEQFF; CDR3 DNA: TGTGCCAGTAGTCCGAAATCGAGCTCCTACAATGAGCAGTTCTTC
clone size: many; D gene: -; J gene: TRBJ1-6; V gene: TRBV30; CDR3 protein: CAWSPGNNSPLHF; CDR3 DNA: TGTGCCTGGAGCCCGGGAAATAATTCACCCCTCCACTTT
clone size: -; D gene: -; J gene: TRBJ2-3; V gene: TRBV10-3; CDR3 protein: CAIRTKKTSADTQYF; CDR3 DNA: TGTGCCATCAGGACTAAAAAGACCAGTGCAGATACGCAGTATTTT
clone size: -; D gene: -; J gene: TRBJ1-2; V gene: TRBV3-1/TRBV3-2; CDR3 protein: CASSLLGVGYGYTF; CDR3 DNA: TGTGCCAGCAGCCTTTTAGGGGTTGGCTATGGCTACACCTTC